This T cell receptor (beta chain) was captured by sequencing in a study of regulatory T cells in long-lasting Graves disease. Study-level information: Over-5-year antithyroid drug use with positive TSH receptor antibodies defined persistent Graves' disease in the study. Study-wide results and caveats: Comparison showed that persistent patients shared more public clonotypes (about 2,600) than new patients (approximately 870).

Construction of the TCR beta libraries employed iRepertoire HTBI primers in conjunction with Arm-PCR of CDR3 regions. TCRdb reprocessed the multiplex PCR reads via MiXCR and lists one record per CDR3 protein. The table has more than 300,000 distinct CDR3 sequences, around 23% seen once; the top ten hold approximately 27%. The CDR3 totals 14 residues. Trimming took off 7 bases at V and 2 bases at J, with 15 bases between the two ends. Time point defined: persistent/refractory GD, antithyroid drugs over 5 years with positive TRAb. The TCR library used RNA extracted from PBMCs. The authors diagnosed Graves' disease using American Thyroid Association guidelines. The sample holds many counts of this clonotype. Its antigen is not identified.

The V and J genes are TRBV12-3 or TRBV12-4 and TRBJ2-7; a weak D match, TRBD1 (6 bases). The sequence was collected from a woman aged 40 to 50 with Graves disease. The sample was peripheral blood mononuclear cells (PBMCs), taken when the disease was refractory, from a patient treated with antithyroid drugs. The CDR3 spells CASTLGGGPYEQYF. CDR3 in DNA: TGTGCCAGCACCCTAGGGGGTGGACCCTACGAGCAGTACTTC.